This is a list of T cell receptor beta chains from one sample in a study of Ad26.COV2.S vaccination and SARS-CoV-2 variants. Assay used: immunoSEQ multiplex PCR; TCRdb lists only in-frame clones, some missing. The top ten clones hold approximately 2% of a sample with 300,000 to 350,000 clones, about 86% of them seen once. The source was peripheral blood, collected in a trial of Ad26.COV2.S vaccine versus placebo. The receptors here all came from a person between 18 and 65 years old who received the Ad26.COV2.S COVID-19 vaccine or a placebo. CDR3s include the opening cysteine and the closing phenylalanine or tryptophan. The D gene is left open where the match is weak. Size values are once, few and many counts, or a class for expanded clones, and some rows have none.

d_call,clone_size,j_call,v_call,cdr3_aa,cdr3_nt
TRBD1,-,TRBJ1-2,TRBV18,CASSQGQGVYGYTF,TGTGCCAGCTCGCAGGGACAGGGCGTCTATGGCTACACCTTC
TRBD1,-,TRBJ1-6,TRBV7-2,CASSRYDRGGNSPLHF,TGTGCCAGCAGCAGATACGACAGGGGCGGTAATTCACCCCTCCACTTT
-,few,TRBJ1-1,TRBV9,CASSGNRTNTEAFF,TGTGCCAGCAGCGGAAACAGGACCAACACTGAAGCTTTCTTT
TRBD2,-,TRBJ2-3,TRBV9,CASSVLAGGTASTDTQYF,TGTGCCAGCAGCGTTTTAGCGGGGGGTACCGCTAGCACAGATACGCAGTATTTT
-,-,TRBJ2-3,TRBV15,CATSRGSSGGTDTQYF,TGTGCCACCAGCAGAGGGAGCTCAGGGGGCACAGATACGCAGTATTTT
TRBD1,-,TRBJ2-7,TRBV5-1,CASSPWGQGSYEQYF,TGCGCCAGCAGTCCCTGGGGACAGGGGTCATACGAGCAGTACTTC
-,-,TRBJ2-5,TRBV7-2,CASSFGTTPTQYF,TGTGCCAGCAGCTTCGGGACAACCCCAACCCAGTACTTC
TRBD2,once,TRBJ2-1,TRBV12-5,CASGLVLKAGGQSYNEQFF,TGTGCTAGTGGTTTGGTACTCAAAGCGGGGGGTCAATCGTACAATGAGCAGTTCTTC
-,-,TRBJ2-3,TRBV11-3,CASSMGLSTDTQYF,TGTGCCAGCAGCATGGGACTCTCCACAGATACGCAGTATTTT
TRBD2,few,TRBJ2-2,TRBV11-2,CASRRGGQLGTGELFF,TGTGCCAGCCGGCGGGGGGGCCAGCTGGGCACCGGGGAGCTGTTTTTT
-,-,TRBJ1-2,TRBV9,CASSEGGLSGGYTF,TGTGCCAGCAGCGAAGGGGGGCTGTCGGGTGGCTACACCTTC
-,-,TRBJ2-5,TRBV7-9,CASSLGGVETQYF,TGTGCCAGCAGCTTAGGCGGGGTAGAGACCCAGTACTTC
-,-,TRBJ2-2,TRBV3-1/TRBV3-2,CASSQEWRNTGELFF,TGTGCCAGCAGCCAAGAATGGAGGAACACCGGGGAGCTGTTTTTT
-,once,TRBJ2-2,TRBV19,CASTLGPWTGELFF,TGTGCCAGTACCTTGGGACCGTGGACCGGGGAGCTGTTTTTT
TRBD1,-,TRBJ1-2,TRBV19,CASSHRDRVGYTF,TGTGCCAGTAGTCACCGGGACAGGGTCGGCTACACCTTC
-,-,TRBJ1-2,TRBV6-2/TRBV6-3,CASRPQGTWGYTF,TGTGCCAGCAGACCTCAGGGGACTTGGGGCTACACCTTC
TRBD1,-,TRBJ2-5,TRBV18,CASSPMYRGQETQYF,TGTGCCAGCTCACCGATGTACAGGGGCCAAGAGACCCAGTACTTC
-,-,TRBJ2-5,TRBV12-3/TRBV12-4,CASSFKETQYF,TGTGCCAGCAGTTTCAAAGAGACCCAGTACTTC
TRBD2,-,TRBJ2-2,TRBV3-1/TRBV3-2,CASSRYISGGRNTGELFF,TGTGCCAGCAGCCGATATATTAGCGGGGGGCGGAACACCGGGGAGCTGTTTTTT
-,many,TRBJ1-3,TRBV7-8,CASSLALVGSSGNTIYF,TGTGCCAGCAGCTTAGCGTTGGTCGGGAGCTCTGGAAACACCATATATTTT
-,-,TRBJ2-3,TRBV3-1/TRBV3-2,CASSQEAGTDTQYF,TGTGCCAGCAGCCAAGAAGCAGGCACAGATACGCAGTATTTT
-,-,TRBJ1-3,TRBV5-1,CASSLVGGRKGNTIYF,TGCGCCAGCAGCTTGGTGGGGGGAAGAAAAGGAAACACCATATATTTT
TRBD1,-,TRBJ1-6,TRBV5-4,CASSLVGQTNSPLHF,TGTGCCAGCAGCTTGGTGGGACAGACCAATTCACCCCTCCACTTT
-,-,TRBJ1-2,TRBV4-3,CASSQVGGRAYGYTF,TGCGCCAGCAGCCAAGTTGGCGGCAGAGCCTATGGCTACACCTTC
-,-,TRBJ1-2,TRBV29-1,CSVAPPGYTF,TGCAGCGTCGCTCCCCCCGGCTACACCTTC
TRBD2,-,TRBJ2-1,TRBV9,CASSPGLAANNEQFF,TGTGCCAGCAGCCCTGGACTAGCGGCCAACAATGAGCAGTTCTTC
-,-,TRBJ1-4,TRBV5-1,CASSLNRDSEKLFF,TGCGCCAGCAGCTTAAACAGGGATAGTGAAAAACTGTTTTTT
TRBD2,-,TRBJ2-3,TRBV27,CASTLLTSSGGSTDTQYF,TGTGCCAGCACTCTTTTGACCTCTAGCGGGGGCAGCACAGATACGCAGTATTTT
-,-,TRBJ1-5,TRBV7-2,CASSLLSGRGQPQHF,TGTGCCAGCAGCTTACTCTCAGGGAGGGGTCAGCCCCAGCATTTT
TRBD1,once,TRBJ2-6,TRBV19,CASRTGYGANVLTF,TGTGCCAGTAGGACAGGGTATGGGGCCAACGTCCTGACTTTC